A selection of T cell receptor beta chains follows, all from one sample in a study of blood T cell repertoires in COVID-19. The method was immunoSEQ multiplex PCR; TCRdb's version includes in-frame clones alone and lacks a portion of them. The data contain over 50,000 clones, 60% to 85% of them singletons. Sequenced sample: peripheral blood. Source of these receptors: a human donor with active or convalescent COVID-19. The donor label of this sample is uncertain. CDR3s leave out the opening cysteine and the closing phenylalanine or tryptophan. Each record gives: CDR3 length, D gene, J gene, V gene, CDR3 protein. The D gene is left open where the match is weak.

CDR3 length: 9; D gene: TRBD1; J gene: TRBJ2-7; V gene: TRBV20-1; CDR3 protein: SRDRGNEQY
CDR3 length: 12; D gene: TRBD2; J gene: TRBJ2-1; V gene: TRBV7-8; CDR3 protein: ASSSRSGESEQF
CDR3 length: 14; D gene: TRBD2; J gene: TRBJ2-3; V gene: TRBV9; CDR3 protein: ASSVAVSGATDTQY
CDR3 length: 15; D gene: TRBD1; J gene: TRBJ1-4; V gene: TRBV12-5; CDR3 protein: ASGLDRGDRSGEKLF
CDR3 length: 11; D gene: TRBD2; J gene: TRBJ2-1; V gene: TRBV3-1/TRBV3-2; CDR3 protein: ASSQGAGTSLF
CDR3 length: 12; D gene: TRBD1; J gene: TRBJ2-7; V gene: TRBV12-5; CDR3 protein: ASGLVDRGYEQY
CDR3 length: 11; D gene: NA; J gene: TRBJ1-2; V gene: TRBV6-1; CDR3 protein: ASSDNGNYGYT
CDR3 length: 10; D gene: NA; J gene: TRBJ2-2; V gene: TRBV3-1/TRBV3-2; CDR3 protein: ASSTRVGELF
CDR3 length: 13; D gene: TRBD1; J gene: TRBJ2-1; V gene: TRBV27; CDR3 protein: ASSSGQGVRNEQF
CDR3 length: 15; D gene: TRBD2; J gene: TRBJ2-1; V gene: TRBV4-1; CDR3 protein: ASSQVTSGMNYNEQF
CDR3 length: 14; D gene: NA; J gene: TRBJ1-3; V gene: TRBV7-2; CDR3 protein: ASSLGGARSGNTIY
CDR3 length: 12; D gene: TRBD1; J gene: TRBJ1-5; V gene: TRBV6-5; CDR3 protein: ASRVQGENQPQH
CDR3 length: 6; D gene: NA; J gene: TRBJ1-5; V gene: TRBV28; CDR3 protein: ATGPQH
CDR3 length: 12; D gene: TRBD1; J gene: TRBJ1-2; V gene: TRBV12-5; CDR3 protein: ASGVPRQGHGYT
CDR3 length: 12; D gene: TRBD2; J gene: TRBJ2-1; V gene: TRBV19; CDR3 protein: ASSIIAGDDEQF
CDR3 length: 11; D gene: NA; J gene: TRBJ1-1; V gene: TRBV19; CDR3 protein: ASSMGGGTEAF
CDR3 length: 12; D gene: TRBD1; J gene: TRBJ1-3; V gene: TRBV5-4; CDR3 protein: ASSSDRAGNTIY
CDR3 length: 14; D gene: NA; J gene: TRBJ2-3; V gene: TRBV18; CDR3 protein: ASSPTAGWGTDTQY
CDR3 length: 10; D gene: TRBD1; J gene: TRBJ2-1; V gene: TRBV2; CDR3 protein: ASGTDTSEQF
CDR3 length: 10; D gene: NA; J gene: TRBJ2-1; V gene: TRBV5-5; CDR3 protein: ASSLQGIEQF
CDR3 length: 11; D gene: TRBD1; J gene: TRBJ1-2; V gene: TRBV6-5; CDR3 protein: ASSQQGSNGYT
CDR3 length: 13; D gene: NA; J gene: TRBJ2-6; V gene: TRBV3-1/TRBV3-2; CDR3 protein: ASSHTGTGANVLT
CDR3 length: 13; D gene: NA; J gene: TRBJ2-7; V gene: TRBV6-5; CDR3 protein: ASSYWGPSGIDKY
CDR3 length: 15; D gene: TRBD2; J gene: TRBJ2-1; V gene: TRBV7-3; CDR3 protein: ASSLTASSGRTDEQF
CDR3 length: 14; D gene: NA; J gene: TRBJ2-3; V gene: TRBV29-1; CDR3 protein: SAARRGAPSADTQY
CDR3 length: 15; D gene: NA; J gene: TRBJ1-2; V gene: TRBV28; CDR3 protein: ASSQPPHSISFYGYT
CDR3 length: 11; D gene: NA; J gene: TRBJ1-4; V gene: TRBV7-8; CDR3 protein: ASSPRVGEKLF
CDR3 length: 12; D gene: TRBD2; J gene: TRBJ2-1; V gene: TRBV6-5; CDR3 protein: ASTRLAGSDEQF
CDR3 length: 14; D gene: TRBD1; J gene: TRBJ1-2; V gene: TRBV5-6; CDR3 protein: ASSPRDRVYNYGYT
CDR3 length: 12; D gene: TRBD2; J gene: TRBJ2-3; V gene: TRBV7-6; CDR3 protein: ASTTGGGALPQY
CDR3 length: 12; D gene: TRBD1; J gene: TRBJ2-5; V gene: TRBV5-1; CDR3 protein: ASRVGTDQETQY
CDR3 length: 12; D gene: TRBD1; J gene: TRBJ2-3; V gene: TRBV24-1; CDR3 protein: ATRDRGPTDTQY
CDR3 length: 15; D gene: NA; J gene: TRBJ1-5; V gene: TRBV12-5; CDR3 protein: ASGLVWRDGSNQPQH
CDR3 length: 17; D gene: NA; J gene: TRBJ2-7; V gene: TRBV4-1; CDR3 protein: ASSSPPRLRNRDEGEQY
CDR3 length: 11; D gene: NA; J gene: TRBJ2-2; V gene: TRBV28; CDR3 protein: ASTANAAGELF
CDR3 length: 14; D gene: TRBD2; J gene: TRBJ2-2; V gene: TRBV5-1; CDR3 protein: ASSLELAGGTGELF
CDR3 length: 11; D gene: TRBD2; J gene: TRBJ2-3; V gene: TRBV7-3; CDR3 protein: ASRGGGTDTQY
CDR3 length: 13; D gene: TRBD1; J gene: TRBJ1-5; V gene: TRBV19; CDR3 protein: ASSDRAGRNQPQH
CDR3 length: 12; D gene: NA; J gene: TRBJ2-5; V gene: TRBV11-2; CDR3 protein: ASSLLTQQETQY
CDR3 length: 12; D gene: NA; J gene: TRBJ1-2; V gene: TRBV6-1; CDR3 protein: ASSEGWGGGGYT
CDR3 length: 16; D gene: TRBD1; J gene: TRBJ1-5; V gene: TRBV19; CDR3 protein: ATPSGPGQNYSNQPQH
CDR3 length: 15; D gene: TRBD1; J gene: TRBJ2-1; V gene: TRBV24-1; CDR3 protein: ATSAIPGTGSYNEQF
CDR3 length: 12; D gene: TRBD2; J gene: TRBJ2-1; V gene: TRBV19; CDR3 protein: ASSMASGSDEQF
CDR3 length: 14; D gene: TRBD2; J gene: TRBJ2-5; V gene: TRBV4-2; CDR3 protein: ASSQGHTSGEETQY
CDR3 length: 12; D gene: NA; J gene: TRBJ1-6; V gene: TRBV13; CDR3 protein: ASSLDQDNSPLH